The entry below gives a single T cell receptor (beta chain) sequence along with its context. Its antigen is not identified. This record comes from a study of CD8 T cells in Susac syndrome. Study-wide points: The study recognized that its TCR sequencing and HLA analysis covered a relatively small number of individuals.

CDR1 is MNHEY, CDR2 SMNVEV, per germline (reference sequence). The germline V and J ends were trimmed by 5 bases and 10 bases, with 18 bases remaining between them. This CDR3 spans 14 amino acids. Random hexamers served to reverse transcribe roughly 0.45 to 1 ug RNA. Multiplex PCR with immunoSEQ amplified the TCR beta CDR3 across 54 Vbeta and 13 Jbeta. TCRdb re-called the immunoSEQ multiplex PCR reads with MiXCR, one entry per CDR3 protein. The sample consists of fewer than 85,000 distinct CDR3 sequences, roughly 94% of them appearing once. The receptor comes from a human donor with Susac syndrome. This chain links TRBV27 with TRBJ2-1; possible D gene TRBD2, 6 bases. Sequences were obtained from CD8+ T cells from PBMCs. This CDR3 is CASSPQNRGMEQFF. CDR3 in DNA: TGTGCCAGCAGTCCACAAAATCGGGGGATGGAGCAGTTCTTC.